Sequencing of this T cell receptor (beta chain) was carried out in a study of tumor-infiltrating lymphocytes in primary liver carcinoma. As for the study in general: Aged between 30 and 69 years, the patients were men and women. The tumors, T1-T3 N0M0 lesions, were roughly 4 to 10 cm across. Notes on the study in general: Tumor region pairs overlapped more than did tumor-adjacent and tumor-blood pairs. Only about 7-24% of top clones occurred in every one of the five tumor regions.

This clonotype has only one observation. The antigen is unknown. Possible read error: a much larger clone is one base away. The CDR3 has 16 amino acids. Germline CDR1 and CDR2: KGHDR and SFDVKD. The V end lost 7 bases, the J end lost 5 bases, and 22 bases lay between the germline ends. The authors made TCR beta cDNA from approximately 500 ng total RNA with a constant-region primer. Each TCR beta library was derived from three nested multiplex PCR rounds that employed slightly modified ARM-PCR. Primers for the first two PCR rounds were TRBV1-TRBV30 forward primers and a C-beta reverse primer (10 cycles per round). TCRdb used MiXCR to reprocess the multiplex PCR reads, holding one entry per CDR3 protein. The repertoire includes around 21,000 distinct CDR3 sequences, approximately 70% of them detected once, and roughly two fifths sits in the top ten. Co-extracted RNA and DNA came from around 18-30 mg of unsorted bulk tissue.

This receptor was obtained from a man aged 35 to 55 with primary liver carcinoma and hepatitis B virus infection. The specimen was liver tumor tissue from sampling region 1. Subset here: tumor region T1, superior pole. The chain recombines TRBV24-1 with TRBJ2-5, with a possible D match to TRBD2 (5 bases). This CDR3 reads CATSTACGWGDETQYF. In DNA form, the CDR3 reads TGTGCCACCAGCACCGCGTGCGGGTGGGGTGATGAGACCCAGTACTTC.